The present TCR beta chain was sequenced within a study of Ad26.COV2.S vaccination and SARS-CoV-2 variants. Study background: Donor had been placed in the Ad26.COV2.S arm of the COV1001 trial. Recipients of Ad26.COV2.S got it intramuscularly, once or twice 56 days apart.

With regard to this clone: Its antigen is unidentified.

Germline V CDR1 and CDR2: LGHDT, YNNKEL (reference sequence). This CDR3 has 16 residues. Trimming cost V 0 bases and J 7 bases; bases outside gene matches: 6. Data came from immunoSEQ multiplex PCR; TCRdb stores just in-frame clones and leaves some out. The sample has roughly 680,000 clones; about 90% are singletons. Points from the study as a whole: Recipients of either vaccine or placebo displayed similar breadth of non-spike TCRs.

Treatment described: some 20 received Ad26.COV2.S at low or high dose, single or two shots; 5 received placebo; per-sample allocation not given. Sampling happened 63 days after the first vaccine or placebo injection. Vaccination used an Ad26 vector expressing Wuhan-strain SARS-CoV-2 spike. The sequenced sample was peripheral blood, obtained in a trial of Ad26.COV2.S vaccine versus placebo. This TCR derives from a person aged 18-65 years who received the Ad26.COV2.S COVID-19 vaccine or a placebo. The V call is TRBV3-1 (or the pseudogene TRBV3-2), the J call TRBJ1-4, with TRBD1 matching over 9 bases. Here the CDR3 reads CASSQDRTGATEKLFF. CDR3 DNA: TGTGCCAGCAGCCAAGATCGGACAGGGGCAACTGAAAAACTGTTTTTT.